This T cell receptor (beta chain) is from a study of PD-1 blockade in mismatch repair-deficient tumors. The table came from immunoSEQ multiplex PCR; TCRdb's copy has only in-frame clones and leaves some out. The sample lists more than 20,000 clones, 84% occurring once. This CDR3 is 12 amino acids long. Per the germline V gene, CDR1 is MDHEN and CDR2 is SYDVKM. V lost 6 bases and J lost 4, with 6 bases in between. This chain connects TRBV28 to TRBJ2-2; D gene uncertain. The source was peripheral blood, collected 2 weeks after starting pembrolizumab. The TCR originated in an adult with mismatch repair-deficient cancer. The CDR3 DNA reads as TGTGCCAGCAGACCGACCACCGGGGAGCTGTTTTTT. Protein: CASRPTTGELFF.